The 9 T cell receptor beta chains below were found in one sample sequenced in a study of beta chain features in type 1 diabetes. Reverse transcription of all isolated RNA meant that expressed TCRB transcripts were sequenced. Assay: immunoSEQ multiplex PCR; the TCRdb copy retains only in-frame clones and omits some. The sample lists about 620,000 clones, about 16% seen once, with approximately 0.087% in the top ten. Sequencing was performed on naive CD4+ T cells from blood. These receptors were taken from a man aged 18 to 29 in good health.

The CDR3 loop is CASSVGARTTNEKLFF. The CDR3 nucleotides are TGTGCCAGCAGCGTAGGGGCCAGGACAACTAATGAAAAACTGTTTTTT. J is TRBJ1-4 and V is TRBV9; unclear D gene. V shed 0 bases and J shed 0 bases, with 9 bases lying between them. CDR3 length: 16 amino acids. The germline V gene encodes CDR1 SGDLS and CDR2 YYNGEE.

This chain uses TRBV7-3 with TRBJ2-2, with D maybe TRBD1 (6 bases). Germline V lookup: CDR1 SGHTA, CDR2 FQGTGA. The CDR3 is made up of 15 amino acids. The germline V and J ends were trimmed by 5 bases and 5 bases, with 15 bases remaining between them. CDR3 sequence: CASSMSRDITGELFF. As DNA, the CDR3 is TGTGCCAGCAGCATGTCCCGGGACATTACCGGGGAGCTGTTTTTT.

This clone was observed a few times. The V call is TRBV14, the J call TRBJ2-7; the D is unclear. Germline CDR1 SGHDN, CDR2 FVKESK. Deletions cut 4 bases from V and 3 bases from J, with 16 bases between. The CDR3 runs 15 residues. CDR3 sequence: CASSPSAYPLYEQYF. For the CDR3, the DNA is TGTGCCAGCAGCCCGTCCGCTTATCCCCTCTACGAGCAGTACTTC.

This sequence joins TRBV7-6 and TRBJ2-1; 7 bases agree with TRBD2. This CDR3 comprises 15 residues. The V segment lost 1 base and the J segment 6 bases; nucleotides outside the gene matches: 6. Germline-derived CDR1 and CDR2 are SGHVS and FNYEAQ. This CDR3 reads CASSLVRGRANEQFF. The DNA of the CDR3 is TGTGCCAGCAGCTTAGTCCGTGGGAGGGCCAATGAGCAGTTCTTC.

This clone appeared a few times. This chain connects TRBV19 to TRBJ2-6; tentative D call: TRBD2 (7 bases). The CDR3 contains 16 residues. CDR1 and CDR2 from the germline V gene are LNHDA and SQIVND (reference sequence). V gave up 3 bases and J gave up 5 bases, with 14 bases separating them. The CDR3 sequence is CASSIAGAAWANVLTF. CDR3 DNA sequence: TGTGCCAGTAGTATTGCGGGGGCGGCCTGGGCCAACGTCCTGACTTTC.

CDR3 nucleotide sequence: TGTGCCAGCAGCCAAGTTGCGGGGATGGATCAGCCCCAGCATTTT. Its translation is CASSQVAGMDQPQHF. The V call is TRBV14, the J call TRBJ1-5; no clear D gene. The CDR3 is made up of 15 amino acids. Germline CDR1 reads SGHDN; CDR2 reads FVKESK. The V and J ends lost 1 base and 5 bases respectively, with 12 bases between them.

This clone was detected only a few times. J is TRBJ2-7 and V is TRBV25-1, with a weak D call TRBD2 (5 bases). CDR3 size: 12 residues. Germline loops: CDR1 MGHDK, CDR2 SYGVNS. The ends were cut back, 4 bases at V and 3 bases at J, with 7 bases in the middle. CDR3 bases: TGTGCCAGCAGTGCCGACTACTACGAGCAGTACTTC. Its translation: CASSADYYEQYF.

This clone was seen a handful of times. The rearrangement uses TRBV6-5 and TRBJ1-1; TRBD1 matches at 7 bases. V lost 5 bases to trimming and J lost 0 bases; unmatched junction nucleotides: 3. The length of the CDR3 is 14 residues. CDR1 MNHEY and CDR2 SVGAGI come from the germline V gene. This CDR3 reads CASSPGTVNTEAFF. DNA of the CDR3: TGTGCCAGCAGTCCCGGGACAGTGAACACTGAAGCTTTCTTT.

The chain combines TRBV18 with TRBJ1-6; 8 bases are shared with TRBD1. The CDR3 has 17 amino acids. V shed 2 bases, J shed 8 bases, and the junction held 11 bases outside the gene matches. Germline CDR1 and CDR2: KGHSH and LQKENI. The CDR3 is CASSPIVPGGRDSPLHF. DNA for the CDR3: TGTGCCAGCTCACCAATAGTCCCAGGGGGCAGGGATTCACCCCTCCACTTT.